Here is one T cell receptor beta chain with its context. What it binds is not known. As originally analysed: Out-of-frame sequences were removed, leaving around 2,000,000 distinct TCRbeta sequences. This table comes from immunoSEQ multiplex PCR, and its TCRdb copy is limited to in-frame clones, with some not included. For V, J and clone size, that table is used; D and trimming come from the DNA. The table lists roughly 56,000 clones, about 81% of them singletons, with roughly 0.4% in the top ten. This record belongs to a study of memory CD4+ T cells and cytomegalovirus serostatus. The sort gate was single viable CD3+CD4+CD8-CD45RO+ cells for memory CD4+ T cells. Study outcomes and limitations: A US-trained random forest predicted CMV serostatus with median AUC about 0.92. Each of some 67 CMV-associated TCRbeta sequences occurred in one to five individuals. The CMV-associated TCR signature appears largely within the CD4+ memory repertoire.

The sample consisted of memory CD4+ T cells from blood. This receptor was identified in an adult in good health and CMV-seronegative.

The CDR3 region is CASSVRDGGNEKLFF. CDR3 DNA: TGTGCCAGCAGTGTGAGGGACGGAGGTAATGAAAAACTGTTTTTT. This chain joins TRBV2 and TRBJ1-4, with TRBD1 as a possible D gene (5 bases). With 4 bases removed from V and 4 bases from J, the gap between germline ends came to 13 bases. Germline lookup yields CDR1 SNHLY and CDR2 FYNNEI. This CDR3 is built from 15 residues.